What follows describes a single T cell receptor (beta chain). These data come from a study of cytomegalovirus exposure and HLA in healthy donors. It was with 60 Vbeta and 13 Jbeta primers that the PCR ran. The table came from immunoSEQ multiplex PCR; TCRdb's copy has only in-frame clones and leaves some out. The sample yields roughly 92,000 clones, 80% seen once. Material for sequencing was PBMCs. The TCR comes from a woman in her fifties or sixties in good health and CMV-seropositive.

The CDR3 coding sequence is TGTGCCAGCGTGGGAGGGGCAATTAACTATGGCTACACCTTC. As protein: CASVGGAINYGYTF. This chain connects TRBV2 to TRBJ1-2; perhaps TRBD1 as D (5 bases). The CDR3 is 14 residues long. The germline CDR1 and CDR2 sequences are SNHLY and FYNNEI. The V and J ends lost 8 bases and 1 base respectively, with 14 bases between them.